Sequencing of this TCR beta chain was carried out in a study of T cell changes during pregnancy in multiple sclerosis. TCRdb keeps only in-frame clones here, not all; method: immunoSEQ multiplex PCR. The data hold roughly 90,000 clones, with less than 95% observed a single time. This CDR3 comprises 14 residues. Germline V gene data show CDR1 as LNHDA and CDR2 as SQIVND (reference sequence). Trimming took 5 bases from V and 2 from J; bases not matched to a gene: 2. The sequence was collected from a female donor in good health, enrolled as a control in a pregnancy study. The sample here was peripheral blood, taken in the first trimester of pregnancy. J is TRBJ2-7 and V is TRBV19, with 11 positions matching TRBD2. CDR3 nucleotides: TGTGCCAGTAGTGGGACTAGCGGCACCTACGAGCAGTACTTC. Translated, it gives CASSGTSGTYEQYF.